Each of the 14 T cell receptor beta chains below was sequenced from the same sample in a study of PD-1 blockade in classical Hodgkin lymphoma. Generated by immunoSEQ multiplex PCR, the TCRdb table keeps only in-frame clones and is missing some. Of about 15,000 clones in the sample, roughly 88% were seen once. Relapse was seen in all patients after autologous stem cell transplantation, and brentuximab vedotin exposure was variable. This specimen was peripheral blood mononuclear cells (PBMCs), taken before the second cycle of nivolumab. The receptors shown here come from a human donor with classical Hodgkin lymphoma.

This clone showed up just a few times. The V call is TRBV7-9, the J call TRBJ2-3; D remains unclear. The CDR3 length is 11 residues. In germline, CDR1 is SEHNR, CDR2 FQNEAQ (reference sequence). Trimming took off 4 bases at V and 7 bases at J, with 6 bases between the two ends. CDR3 loop: CASSSENTQYF. The CDR3, as DNA: TGTGCCAGCAGCTCCGAAAATACGCAGTATTTT. Drawing the rest from reference TRBV7-9 and TRBJ2-3, the complete variable domain is DTGVSQNPRHKITKRGQNVTFRCDPISEHNRLYWYRQTLGQGPEFLTYFQNEAQLEKSRLLSDRFSAERPKGSFSTLEIQRTEQGDSAMYLCASSSENTQYFGPGTRLTVL.

The chain couples TRBV19 to TRBJ1-1; D is unresolved. V was shortened by 3 bases and J by 0 bases, with 14 bases between the two germline ends. This CDR3 spans 16 amino acids. Germline CDR1 and CDR2: LNHDA and SQIVND (reference sequence). The CDR3 sequence: CASSMGQVYLNTEAFF. The DNA of the CDR3 is TGTGCCAGTAGTATGGGCCAAGTTTATTTGAACACTGAAGCTTTCTTT.

The chain couples TRBV21-1 to TRBJ2-3; the D call of TRBD2 is as the table states it, not checked on the DNA. TRBV21-1 is a pseudogene. CDR3 length equals 15 residues. CDR3 sequence (DNA): TGTGCCAGCAGCAAAGGAACAGCGGGAGTAGATACGCAGTATTTT. It codes for CASSKGTAGVDTQYF.

A word on this clone: The junction and the germline gene differ at one end; a read error may be behind it. This chain joins TRBV10-3 and TRBJ2-2; D possibly corresponds to TRBD1 (5 bases). CDR1 and CDR2 from the germline V gene are ENHRY and SYGVKD. The CDR3 is 12 residues long. The CDR3 nucleotides read TGTGCCATCAGTGAGGAGGAAGGGGCGCTGTTTTTT. Protein: CAISEEEGALFF.

The V and J genes are TRBV10-3 and TRBJ2-7; no clear D gene. This CDR3 spans 12 amino acids. Germline CDR1 reads ENHRY; CDR2 reads SYGVKD. The V gene lost 4 bases and the J gene lost 2 bases, with 6 bases spanning the gap. CDR3 loop: CAISVGAYEQYF. The CDR3 DNA follows: TGTGCCATCAGTGTTGGGGCCTACGAGCAGTACTTC.

V and J are TRBV28 and TRBJ2-7; 8 nucleotides align to TRBD1. V was pared by 5 bases and J by 3 bases, with 6 bases of the junction left unmatched. There are 14 residues in the CDR3. The germline gives CDR1 MDHEN, CDR2 SYDVKM. The CDR3 is CASSPQGAIYEQYF. In DNA form, the CDR3 reads TGTGCCAGCAGTCCCCAGGGGGCGATCTACGAGCAGTACTTC. The variable domain in full, completed from reference TRBV28 and TRBJ2-7, reads DVKVTQSSRYLVKRTGEKVFLECVQDMDHENMFWYRQDPGLGLRLIYFSYDVKMKEKGDIPEGYSVSREKKERFSLILESASTNQTSMYLCASSPQGAIYEQYFGPGTRLTVT.

For the CDR3, the DNA is TGCGCCAGCAGCTTGATTGGACAGGGGACCTCCGAGCAGTACTTC. Its translation: CASSLIGQGTSEQYF. This chain uses TRBV5-1 with TRBJ2-7, with 9 bases aligning to TRBD1. This CDR3 is 15 amino acids long. Trimming removed 1 base from V and 6 bases from J; junction bases left unmatched: 8. Germline V gives CDR1 SGHRS, CDR2 YFSETQ.

A word on this clone: An end of the junction differs from the germline gene, which may be a read error. The chain couples TRBV28 to TRBJ1-2; 8 bases fit TRBD1. This CDR3 comprises 12 residues. CDR1 MDHEN and CDR2 SYDVKM come from the germline V gene. Here the CDR3 reads CASSYSWGQDSF. CDR3 bases: TGTGCCAGCAGTTATTCCTGGGGACAGGATTCCTTC.

The chain joins TRBV7-8 to TRBJ2-7; 13 positions agree with TRBD2. With V trimmed by 5 bases and J by 3 bases, 10 bases remained unmatched. Germline V CDR1 and CDR2: SGHVS, FQNEAQ. CDR3 length: 17 amino acids. The DNA for the CDR3 is TGTGCCAGCAGCCTAACTGGGGGGACTAGCGGGATCTACGAGCAGTACTTC. It specifies CASSLTGGTSGIYEQYF. Full variable domain (remainder filled in from reference TRBV7-8 and TRBJ2-7): GAGVSQSPRYKVAKRGQDVALRCDPISGHVSLFWYQQALGQGPEFLTYFQNEAQLDKSGLPSDRFFAERPEGSVSTLKIQRTQQEDSAVYLCASSLTGGTSGIYEQYFGPGTRLTVT.

This clone has a single count. The CDR3 spells CASSDGQTSNQPQHF. The CDR3 coding sequence is TGTGCCAGCAGTGACGGGCAGACTAGCAATCAGCCCCAGCATTTT. This sequence joins TRBV2 and TRBJ1-5; no reliable D call. Germline CDR1 reads SNHLY; CDR2 reads FYNNEI. Trimming removed 3 bases from V and 0 bases from J, with 9 bases in between. The CDR3 has 15 amino acids.

V is TRBV27 and J is TRBJ2-7; TRBD2 agrees at 7 bases. The CDR3 contains 14 residues. Trimming removed 6 bases from V and 6 bases from J; junction bases left unmatched: 11. Germline lookup yields CDR1 MNHEY and CDR2 SMNVEV (reference sequence). The CDR3, as DNA: TGTGCCAGCAGCCGAGCGGGACTCTCTCTCGAGCAGTACTTC. It translates to CASSRAGLSLEQYF.

This clone was counted only a few times. This chain connects TRBV30 to TRBJ2-6, with 7 positions matching TRBD1. Germline V gene sequence: CDR1 GTSNPN, CDR2 SVGIG (reference sequence). This CDR3 region has 17 residues. The ends lost 3 bases at V and 2 bases at J; junction bases unmatched: 10. The CDR3 DNA sequence: TGTGCCTGGAGCCACCTGGGAGACAGGGCTGGGGCCAACGTCCTGACTTTC. Protein product: CAWSHLGDRAGANVLTF.

This clone was observed once. This chain uses TRBV5-6 with TRBJ2-5; TRBD1 might be the D (6 bases). Trimming removed 5 bases at V and 4 bases at J, with 15 bases between. Germline V CDR1 and CDR2: SGHDT, YYEEEE. The CDR3 length is 14 residues. CDR3 in amino acids: CASSVGQGIETQYF. Written as DNA, the CDR3 is TGTGCCAGCAGTGTTGGGCAGGGGATAGAGACCCAGTACTTC.

This chain joins TRBV9 and TRBJ1-3; unclear D gene. From germline, CDR1 is SGDLS and CDR2 YYNGEE. The length of the CDR3 is 13 residues. V was pared by 1 base and J by 5 bases, with 7 bases between. This CDR3 is CASSVTSRNTIYF. The CDR3 nucleotides read TGTGCCAGCAGCGTAACGTCGAGAAACACCATATATTTT.